The rows below give T cell receptor beta chains drawn from one sample of a study of radiotherapy plus CTLA-4 blockade in lung cancer. The protocol was immunoSEQ multiplex PCR, while the TCRdb copy is restricted to in-frame clones and leaves out a portion. The sample yields tens of thousands of clones, nearly 90% seen once. The sequencing here drew on peripheral blood, taken from a patient treated with radiotherapy plus ipilimumab. The receptors were sampled from a human donor with non-small cell lung cancer whose response to radiotherapy plus ipilimumab could not be evaluated. The CDR3 runs from the conserved cysteine through the conserved F or W. Each record gives: V gene, CDR3 protein.

>TRBV18
CASSQARVGEKLFF
>TRBV18
CASSPQRATENTEAFF
>TRBV19
CASSPRGLHEQYF
>TRBV7-8
CASSFGGWEQFF
>TRBV15
CATSRDPRYGYTF
>TRBV7-8
CASSFGTGVTYGYTF
>TRBV28
CASWRGLNSEKLFF
>TRBV11-2
CASNKGGAGELFF
>TRBV29-1
CSVERTGSEYTF
>TRBV18
CASSPAISLAGRMYEQYF
>TRBV28
CASSLFRDNYEQYF
>TRBV5-1
CASSLGAGRTDTQYF
>TRBV7-2
CASSLARLAGADTQYF
>TRBV7-2
CASSLGESGYTF
>TRBV6-1
CASSDGGLRNEQYF
>TRBV5-1
CASSLAGLVETQYF
>TRBV6-5
CASSYTGRGGQGYTF
>TRBV28
CASSFPRSGRGNEQFF
>TRBV11-2
CASSFQRGPTYEQYF
>TRBV2
CASSGQGGSDTQYF
>TRBV6-1
CASSVDGRYNQPQHF
>TRBV19
CASSTRGISNYGYTF
>TRBV19
CASSYRGGSMNTEAFF
>TRBV9
CASSVAPAVGTGKDEQYF
>TRBV28
CASSLWTGRRTDTQYF
>TRBV7-2
CASSWRGLEAFF
>TRBV9
CASSVGEGIMNTEAFF
>TRBV7-2
CASSLRSGRSTDTQYF
>TRBV7-9
CASSSSNRARHGYTF
>TRBV4-3
CASSQDLAGSYNEQFF
>TRBV5-1
CASSSGLAGRSSYNEQFF
>TRBV5-4
CASSLPAQGLEETQYF
>TRBV9
CASSVETDRRGSNTGELFF
>TRBV28
CASSLPPSYEQYF
>TRBV27
CASRAGTGAHEQYF
>TRBV10-1
CATSRGLAYEQYF
>TRBV29-1
CSVDKGRETQYF
>TRBV13
CASSSRLAGSSYNEQFF
>TRBV23-1
CASTPTGDYGYTF
>TRBV18
CASSPVQGLSAYEQYF
>TRBV7-2
CASSGRAGGTGELFF
>TRBV9
CASSAISGTGYTGELFF
>TRBV6-5
CASSLGQGYSYEQYF
>TRBV12-5
CASGGTGVAVDTQYF
>TRBV7-1
CASSGSGGTQETQYF
>TRBV25-1
CASSDPTGDEQFF
>TRBV7-8
CASSLASGTDTQYF
>TRBV28
CASRSLAGGPYEQYF
>TRBV10-3
CASGQGSYEQYF
>TRBV19
CASSPSLTSGLYEQYF
>TRBV7-9
CASSPTAGYGDRGRGYTF
>TRBV7-2
CASSGFGEQYF
>TRBV7-2
CASSLSAWGGGGTGELFF
>TRBV7-2
CASSSDRMNTEAFF
>TRBV5-1
CASSSPPTGTEAFF